A single sample is the source of the 10 T cell receptor beta chains below, sequenced in a study of cytomegalovirus exposure and HLA in healthy donors. A multiplex PCR was run with 60 Vbeta primers and 13 Jbeta primers. Libraries were prepared by immunoSEQ multiplex PCR; TCRdb keeps only in-frame clonotypes and omits some of them. The sample data list approximately 180,000 clones. Sample: PBMCs. The receptors come from a man aged 25 to 45 in good health and CMV-seronegative.

The rearrangement links TRBV5-6 to TRBJ2-5, with 12 bases identical to TRBD1. The J call is uncertain, as TRBJ2-7 better fits the DNA end. The germline CDR1 and CDR2 sequences are SGHDT and YYEEEE. The CDR3 totals 17 residues. The CDR3 reads CASSPGTGGAGGYEQYF. The CDR3 DNA is TGTGCCAGCAGCCCCGGGACAGGGGGCGCGGGGGGCTACGAGCAGTACTTC.

The chain links TRBV30 to TRBJ2-1; 10 bases fit TRBD1. Unmatched junction bases numbered 5, after V lost 7 bases and J lost 5 bases. This CDR3 spans 13 amino acids. CDR1 is GTSNPN and CDR2 is SVGIG in the germline V gene (reference sequence). In DNA, the CDR3 is TGTGCCTACGGGACAGGGGTTAACAATGAGCAGTTCTTC. Translation: CAYGTGVNNEQFF.

This chain connects TRBV9 to TRBJ2-2, with D perhaps TRBD2 (6 bases). CDR1 is SGDLS, CDR2 YYNGEE, per germline. The CDR3 totals 20 residues. Trimming pared 0 bases from V and 1 base from J, leaving 22 bases between. The chain's CDR3 is CASSVATGGLIALNTGELFF. The CDR3, as DNA: TGTGCCAGCAGCGTAGCTACGGGTGGACTAATAGCATTGAACACCGGGGAGCTGTTTTTT.

The genes are TRBV6-5 and TRBJ1-1; the D gene is possibly TRBD1 (5 bases). Germline assignment: CDR1 MNHEY and CDR2 SVGAGI. V dropped 1 base and J dropped 0 bases, with 9 bases sitting between them. The CDR3 has 15 amino acids. CDR3 nucleotides: TGTGCCAGCAGTTACTGGGCAGGGATGAACACTGAAGCTTTCTTT. Protein: CASSYWAGMNTEAFF.

V gene TRBV18 combines with J gene TRBJ1-2; possibly TRBD1 for D (6 bases). The CDR3 loop spans 12 amino acids. The germline gives CDR1 KGHSH, CDR2 LQKENI. With 3 bases removed from V and 7 bases from J, the gap between germline ends came to 9 bases. The DNA for the CDR3 is TGTGCCAGCTCACCGAGGGGGGGTGGCTACACCTTC. It yields the protein CASSPRGGGYTF.

V is TRBV9 and J is TRBJ1-6, with TRBD1 matching 7 bases. This CDR3 region has 16 residues. Germline-derived CDR1 and CDR2 are SGDLS and YYNGEE. Losses at the gene ends were 3 bases for V and 0 bases for J; bases not matched to a gene: 3. The DNA for the CDR3 is TGTGCCAGCAGCGAGGACAGGAGCTCCTATAATTCACCCCTCCACTTT. As protein: CASSEDRSSYNSPLHF.

V usage is TRBV9 and J usage is TRBJ1-1; TRBD1 agrees at 8 bases. Germline V gene sequence: CDR1 SGDLS, CDR2 YYNGEE. Losses at the gene ends were 0 bases for V and 1 base for J; bases not matched to a gene: 5. The CDR3 sequence is 16 residues long. In DNA form, the CDR3 reads TGTGCCAGCAGCGTAGGGACAGGGATATCGAACACTGAAGCTTTCTTT. Its protein product is CASSVGTGISNTEAFF.

The chain carries TRBV5-1 and TRBJ1-2, with D possibly TRBD1 on 6 matching bases. Germline lookup yields CDR1 SGHRS and CDR2 YFSETQ. The CDR3 has 18 amino acids. V lost 4 bases and J 6 bases, leaving 28 bases between the germline ends. DNA for the CDR3: TGCGCCAGCAGCCCTCACGGGGGGCGAAGAGACCCCACCGATGGCTACACCTTC. Translation gives CASSPHGGRRDPTDGYTF.

J is TRBJ2-1 and V is TRBV7-2; 8 nucleotides align to TRBD1. Unmatched junction bases numbered 4, after V lost 6 bases and J lost 0 bases. This CDR3 spans 15 amino acids. Germline CDR1 and CDR2: SGHTA and FQGNSA. CDR3 sequence reads: CASSRGQGSYNEQFF. DNA for the CDR3: TGTGCCAGCAGTCGAGGACAGGGCTCCTACAATGAGCAGTTCTTC.

The chain is built from TRBV27 and TRBJ1-5, with a possible D match to TRBD1 (5 bases). The CDR3 is 13 amino acids. The V and J ends lost 3 bases and 7 bases respectively, with 10 bases between them. Germline CDR1 is MNHEY and CDR2 is SMNVEV (reference sequence). CDR3 region: CASSFGRGQPQHF. CDR3 DNA: TGTGCCAGCAGTTTCGGGAGGGGACAGCCCCAGCATTTT.